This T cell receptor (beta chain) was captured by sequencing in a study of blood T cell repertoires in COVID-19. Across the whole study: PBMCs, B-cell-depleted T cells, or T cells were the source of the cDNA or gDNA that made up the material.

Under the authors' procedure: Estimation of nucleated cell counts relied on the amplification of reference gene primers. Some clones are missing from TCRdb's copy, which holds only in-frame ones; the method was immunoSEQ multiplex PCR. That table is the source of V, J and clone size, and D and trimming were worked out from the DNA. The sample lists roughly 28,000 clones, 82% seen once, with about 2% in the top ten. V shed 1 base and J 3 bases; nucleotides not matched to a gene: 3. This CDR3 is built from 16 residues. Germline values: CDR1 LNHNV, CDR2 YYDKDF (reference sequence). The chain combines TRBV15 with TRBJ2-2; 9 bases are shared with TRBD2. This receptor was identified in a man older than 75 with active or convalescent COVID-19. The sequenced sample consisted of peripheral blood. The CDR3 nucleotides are TGTGCCACCAGCAGAGTGGGACTAGCCGACACCGGGGAGCTGTTTTTT. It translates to CATSRVGLADTGELFF.